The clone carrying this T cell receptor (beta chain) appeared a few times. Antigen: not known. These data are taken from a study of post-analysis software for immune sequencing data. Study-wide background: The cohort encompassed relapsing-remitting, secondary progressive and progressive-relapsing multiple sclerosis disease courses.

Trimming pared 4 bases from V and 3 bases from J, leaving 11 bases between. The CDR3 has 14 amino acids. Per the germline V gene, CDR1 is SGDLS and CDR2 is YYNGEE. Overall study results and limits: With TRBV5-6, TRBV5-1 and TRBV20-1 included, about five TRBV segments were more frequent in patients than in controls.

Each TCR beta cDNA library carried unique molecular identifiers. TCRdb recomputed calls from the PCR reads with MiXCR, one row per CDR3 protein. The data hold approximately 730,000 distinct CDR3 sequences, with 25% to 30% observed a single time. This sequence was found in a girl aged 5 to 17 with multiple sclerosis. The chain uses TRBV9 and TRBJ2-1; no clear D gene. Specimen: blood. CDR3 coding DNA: TGTGCCAGCAGCCCCCACGTCGGCTACAATGAGCAGTTCTTC. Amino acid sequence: CASSPHVGYNEQFF.